This T cell receptor beta chain emerged from a study of CD8 T cells in ankylosing spondylitis. Study-level points and caveats: CD8+ by phenotype, disease-linked clones were relatively rare in peripheral blood.

To note about this clonotype: Its specificity is unknown.

Researchers built TCR beta libraries using quantitative 5'-RACE with molecular barcodes. Via MiXCR, TCRdb re-called the 5' RACE reads, giving one row per CDR3 protein. The table records about 220,000 distinct CDR3 sequences, roughly 24% of them present only once. CDR1 and CDR2 (germline): SGHDT, YYEEEE. V was trimmed by 2 bases and J by 5 bases, leaving 14 bases between them. This CDR3 contains 14 residues. Input material: blood, either unsorted or a sorted T cell fraction (not recorded which). The TCR originated in a male donor with ankylosing spondylitis or in good health (not recorded which). This chain connects TRBV5-6 to TRBJ2-7; D is possibly TRBD1 or TRBD2 (5 bases each). CDR3 protein: CASSFRDGENEQYF. The CDR3 DNA reads TGTGCCAGCAGCTTCCGGGACGGGGAGAACGAGCAGTACTTC. Combining the CDR3 with reference TRBV5-6 and TRBJ2-7 gives the whole variable domain DAGVTQSPTHLIKTRGQQVTLRCSPKSGHDTVSWYQQALGQGPQFIFQYYEEEERQRGNFPDRFSGHQFPNYSSELNVNALLLGDSALYLCASSFRDGENEQYFGPGTRLTVT.